This TCR beta chain was recovered during a study of CD8 T cells in ankylosing spondylitis. The study, taken as a whole, reports: What appeared characteristic of ankylosing spondylitis blood was a TCR beta motif of 7 or 8 highly homologous variants.

This clonotype was seen repeatedly, ten times or more. Its antigen is not known. TCRdb analysed the 5' RACE reads with MiXCR anew, one entry per CDR3 protein. The data contain some 330,000 distinct CDR3 sequences, roughly 8% of them singletons. Material: blood, either unsorted or a sorted T cell fraction (not recorded which). The clonotype originates from a male donor with ankylosing spondylitis.

CDR3 residues: CASSYDRSPEAFF. Written as DNA, the CDR3 is TGTGCCAGCAGCTACGACAGATCTCCTGAAGCTTTCTTT. The V gene is TRBV5-6, the J gene TRBJ1-1, with D perhaps TRBD1 (5 bases). The V gene's germline CDR1 is SGHDT and CDR2 YYEEEE. Trimming stripped 3 bases from V and 6 bases from J, with 12 bases between. The CDR3 sequence is 13 residues long.